Listed below are T cell receptor beta chains from one sample, sequenced in a study of neoadjuvant anti-PD-1 for oral cavity cancer. This table comes from immunoSEQ multiplex PCR, and its TCRdb copy is limited to in-frame clones, with some not included. Of over 11,000 clones in the sample, nearly 75% are singletons; the top ten hold 2% to 2.5%. The sample consisted of PBMCs, taken after nivolumab (anti-PD-1) treatment. The receptor source for this set is a person aged 35-80 years with oral cavity squamous cell carcinoma. Each CDR3 is given with its conserved first and last residue. A D gene is named only where the DNA matches it firmly. Where a row states a size, it is once, few, many or the class of an expanded clone; other rows omit it.

v_gene	j_gene	d_gene	abundance	CDR3aa	CDR3nt
TRBV5-4	TRBJ2-3	NA	NA	CASSLGSRGGDTQYF	TGTGCCAGCAGCTTGGGGTCTAGAGGGGGAGATACGCAGTATTTT
TRBV25-1	TRBJ2-1	NA	NA	CASGGRSYNEQFF	TGTGCCAGTGGGGGAAGATCCTACAATGAGCAGTTCTTC
TRBV10-3	TRBJ2-2	TRBD1	few	CAISERDSGTGELFF	TGTGCCATCAGTGAGCGGGACAGTGGCACCGGGGAGCTGTTTTTT
TRBV29-1	TRBJ1-5	NA	NA	CSVQKDSNQPQHF	TGCAGCGTGCAAAAAGATAGCAATCAGCCCCAGCATTTT
TRBV28	TRBJ1-4	TRBD1	NA	CASARGLGEKLFF	TGTGCCAGTGCGAGGGGGCTTGGAGAAAAACTGTTTTTT
TRBV6-6	TRBJ1-1	NA	NA	CASSYSTGTEAFF	TGTGCCAGCAGTTACTCGACCGGCACTGAAGCTTTCTTT
TRBV7-8	TRBJ2-3	TRBD2	NA	CASSLRGSQIGTQYF	TGTGCCAGCAGCTTGCGGGGGTCACAGATCGGTACGCAGTATTTT
TRBV10-2	TRBJ2-1	TRBD2	NA	CASSDVLAGVVNEQFF	TGCGCCAGCAGTGACGTTCTAGCGGGAGTGGTTAATGAGCAGTTCTTC
TRBV5-1	TRBJ1-1	NA	few	CASRPPGMNTEAFF	TGCGCCAGCAGACCCCCAGGGATGAACACTGAAGCTTTCTTT
TRBV6-6	TRBJ2-2	TRBD2	few	CASSYFGGSVGELFF	TGTGCCAGCAGTTACTTCGGCGGGAGTGTCGGGGAGCTGTTTTTT
TRBV6-6	TRBJ2-1	TRBD2	NA	CASSYSGTSGREQFF	TGTGCCAGCAGTTACTCTGGGACTAGCGGGAGGGAGCAGTTCTTC
TRBV5-1	TRBJ2-5	TRBD2	NA	CASSWNIVAGEETQYF	TGCGCCAGCAGCTGGAATATAGTAGCGGGAGAAGAGACCCAGTACTTC
TRBV6-1	TRBJ1-5	NA	once	CASSGGQGRQPQHF	TGTGCCAGCAGTGGAGGGCAGGGTCGTCAGCCCCAGCATTTT
TRBV5-1	TRBJ1-1	NA	NA	CASSTGTLGTEAFF	TGCGCCAGCAGTACCGGGACCCTGGGCACTGAAGCTTTCTTT
TRBV9	TRBJ1-6	TRBD1	NA	CASSPTGTEYNSPLHF	TGTGCCAGCAGCCCGACCGGGACAGAATATAATTCACCCCTCCACTTT
TRBV6-1	TRBJ2-1	NA	NA	CASRRQTSYNEQFF	TGTGCCAGCAGGAGACAGACCTCCTACAATGAGCAGTTCTTC
TRBV30	TRBJ2-5	NA	few	CAWSGAETQYF	TGTGCCTGGAGTGGGGCAGAGACCCAGTACTTC
TRBV30	TRBJ1-5	NA	few	CAWGQGFDQPQHF	TGTGCCTGGGGCCAGGGCTTTGATCAGCCCCAGCATTTT
TRBV15	TRBJ2-7	NA	NA	CATSRDKAVPYEQYF	TGTGCCACCAGCAGAGATAAGGCAGTACCCTACGAGCAGTACTTC
TRBV19	TRBJ2-1	NA	few	CASSRAGGYNEQFF	TGTGCCAGTAGTAGGGCAGGGGGGTACAATGAGCAGTTCTTC
TRBV6-1	TRBJ1-2	TRBD1	NA	CASSRDRANYGYTF	TGTGCCAGCTCTCGGGACAGGGCTAACTATGGCTACACCTTC
TRBV7-6	TRBJ1-4	NA	NA	CASSSPPLRDHGGKLFF	TGTGCCAGCAGCTCCCCGCCCCTCCGGGACCACGGGGGAAAACTGTTTTTT
TRBV6-1	TRBJ2-1	NA	NA	CASSEITPYNEQFF	TGTGCCAGCAGTGAAATCACCCCCTACAATGAGCAGTTCTTC
TRBV6-6	TRBJ2-7	TRBD1	few	CASSSRRTGGEDEQYF	TGTGCCAGCAGTTCTCGCCGGACAGGGGGAGAGGACGAGCAGTACTTC
TRBV9	TRBJ2-1	NA	NA	CASAATWASLSYNEQFF	TGTGCCTCAGCGGCTACCTGGGCCTCACTCTCCTACAATGAGCAGTTCTTC
TRBV2	TRBJ2-6	NA	NA	CASRAPSLSGANVLTF	TGTGCCAGCAGGGCACCTAGTCTCTCTGGGGCCAACGTCCTGACTTTC
TRBV28	TRBJ2-1	NA	NA	CASRASSSYNEQFF	TGTGCCAGCAGGGCGTCGAGCTCCTACAATGAGCAGTTCTTC
TRBV5-5	TRBJ1-3	NA	NA	CASSFETIGNTIYF	TGTGCCAGCAGCTTTGAGACAATTGGAAACACCATATATTTT
TRBV5-1	TRBJ1-1	NA	NA	CASSFYRGRGTEAFF	TGCGCCAGCAGCTTCTATCGGGGGCGAGGAACTGAAGCTTTCTTT
TRBV28	TRBJ2-7	TRBD1	NA	CASRWGVLGQGSYEQYF	TGTGCCAGCAGATGGGGCGTGTTGGGACAGGGGTCCTACGAGCAGTACTTC
TRBV27	TRBJ1-5	TRBD1	NA	CASSQQGADQPQHF	TGTGCCAGCAGTCAACAGGGGGCCGATCAGCCCCAGCATTTT
TRBV28	TRBJ1-3	NA	NA	CASTGATTQPGNTIYF	TGTGCCAGCACCGGGGCCACCACACAGCCTGGAAACACCATATATTTT
TRBV11-3	TRBJ2-1	NA	NA	CASSFNGIGYEQFF	TGTGCCAGCAGCTTCAACGGGATCGGGTATGAGCAGTTCTTC
TRBV27	TRBJ1-4	NA	few	CASRLRPRAVEKLFF	TGTGCCAGCAGACTGCGTCCAAGAGCCGTTGAAAAACTGTTTTTT
TRBV6-1	TRBJ1-1	NA	NA	CASSEGRGTGTRFEAFF	TGTGCCAGCAGTGAAGGGAGGGGCACAGGGACCCGCTTTGAAGCTTTCTTT
TRBV2	TRBJ1-4	NA	NA	CASSEGGFFTTNEKLFF	TGTGCCAGCAGCGAAGGGGGTTTTTTTACAACTAATGAAAAACTGTTTTTT
TRBV5-5	TRBJ1-6	NA	NA	CASSSPRADSPLHF	TGTGCCAGCAGCTCTCCTCGGGCGGATTCACCCCTCCACTTT
TRBV6-1	TRBJ1-2	NA	few	CASRPTGTKYGYTF	TGTGCCAGCAGACCGACCGGGACAAAATATGGCTACACCTTC
TRBV6-5	TRBJ2-5	NA	NA	CASSSSRGRGAETQYF	TGTGCCAGCAGTTCTTCCCGGGGCAGGGGTGCGGAGACCCAGTACTTC
TRBV11-2	TRBJ2-7	TRBD1	few	CASSLGTGSEQYF	TGTGCCAGCAGCTTAGGGACAGGGAGCGAGCAGTACTTC
TRBV6-5	TRBJ1-1	NA	NA	CASSYSKGVLNTEAFF	TGTGCCAGCAGTTACTCGAAAGGGGTTCTGAACACTGAAGCTTTCTTT
TRBV11-2	TRBJ1-1	TRBD1	once	CASSANRGFTEAFF	TGTGCCAGCAGCGCAAACAGGGGGTTCACTGAAGCTTTCTTT
TRBV27	TRBJ1-1	TRBD1	NA	CASSLTGAGNTEAFF	TGTGCCAGCAGTTTAACAGGGGCCGGGAACACTGAAGCTTTCTTT
TRBV27	TRBJ2-2	NA	once	CASSLGVGQFANTGELFF	TGTGCCAGCAGTTTAGGCGTTGGACAGTTCGCGAACACCGGGGAGCTGTTTTTT
TRBV6-5	TRBJ1-2	NA	NA	CASSYSMGLTNYGYTF	TGTGCCAGCAGTTACTCCATGGGCCTGACTAACTATGGCTACACCTTC
TRBV6-1	TRBJ1-1	TRBD1	NA	CASSEIPGGPFF	TGTGCCAGCAGTGAAATCCCAGGGGGCCCTTTCTTT
TRBV2	TRBJ2-5	TRBD1	NA	CASSSDRGWETQYF	TGTGCCAGCAGTTCAGACAGGGGGTGGGAGACCCAGTACTTC
TRBV4-1	TRBJ2-7	NA	NA	CASSQVFQAYEQYF	TGCGCCAGCAGCCAAGTATTTCAGGCTTACGAGCAGTACTTC
TRBV7-8	TRBJ1-5	NA	NA	CASSLGEIQPQHF	TGTGCCAGCAGCTTGGGGGAAATTCAGCCCCAGCATTTT
TRBV19	TRBJ2-7	NA	NA	CASAPDRGHYEQYF	TGTGCCAGTGCTCCCGACAGAGGCCACTACGAGCAGTACTTC
TRBV20-1	TRBJ1-5	NA	NA	CSAITGQAQHF	TGCAGTGCTATCACGGGGCAAGCCCAGCATTTT
TRBV5-1	TRBJ2-7	TRBD2	NA	CASGSGIIHEQYF	TGCGCCAGCGGTAGCGGGATTATCCACGAGCAGTACTTC
TRBV7-9	TRBJ2-3	TRBD1	NA	CASSIDRGLTDTQYF	TGTGCCAGCAGCATCGACAGGGGGCTGACAGATACGCAGTATTTT
TRBV9	TRBJ1-6	NA	few	CASSVAPHNSPLHF	TGTGCCAGCAGCGTCGCACCTCATAATTCACCCCTCCACTTT
TRBV6-6	TRBJ1-5	NA	NA	CASSFGGGNNQPQHF	TGTGCCAGCAGTTTTGGGGGGGGGAACAATCAGCCCCAGCATTTT
TRBV5-1	TRBJ1-3	NA	NA	CASSLAGQEAGNTIYF	TGCGCCAGCAGCTTGGCAGGTCAGGAGGCTGGAAACACCATATATTTT
TRBV7-9	TRBJ2-7	TRBD2	NA	CASSTFRGGRYHEQYF	TGTGCCAGCAGCACCTTCCGGGGGGGCAGGTACCACGAGCAGTACTTC
TRBV19	TRBJ2-6	TRBD1	NA	CASSIEGTGKAGANVLTF	TGTGCCAGTAGTATAGAGGGGACAGGGAAGGCTGGGGCCAACGTCCTGACTTTC
TRBV10-3	TRBJ1-1	NA	NA	CAISEVGRNTEAFF	TGTGCCATCAGTGAAGTAGGCAGGAACACTGAAGCTTTCTTT